This TCR beta chain was recorded in a study of cytotoxic CD8 clonotypes in ibrutinib-treated CLL. For the study at large: Results showed 24 partial and 2 complete responses; following median approximately 69 months, approximately 14 remained remitted, about 12 advanced. The sample average was about 260,000 productive templates and more than 90,000 productive rearrangements.

Profiled with immunoSEQ multiplex PCR; TCRdb holds only in-frame clones, not every one. The table records 160,000 or so clones, approximately 84% of them present only once. Germline CDR1 is MNHNS and CDR2 is SASEGT. The CDR3 is 17 residues long. Between the trimmed V and J ends, which lost 4 bases and 5 bases, there was a span of 21 bases. Study conclusions and caveats: The study found clonality rose at ibrutinib response, then fell toward baseline at progression. Researchers report that baseline clonality outpaced age-matched healthy donors and tracked circulating CD8+ T-cell counts.

Concerning this clone: Its target is unknown.

The chain uses TRBV6-1 and TRBJ2-1; tentatively, D is TRBD1 (6 bases). This sequence originates from a human donor with chronic lymphocytic leukemia. The sample was PBMCs, taken after 24 months of ibrutinib treatment. The CDR3 DNA reads TGTGCCAGCAGTGGGGGACAAGGGGATTTGGGCCACAATGAGCAGTTCTTC. This sequence encodes CASSGGQGDLGHNEQFF.